A selection of T cell receptor beta chains follows, all from one sample in a study of PD-1 blockade in classical Hodgkin lymphoma. This table comes from immunoSEQ multiplex PCR, and its TCRdb copy is limited to in-frame clones, with some not included. Of around 25,000 clones in the sample, about 80% were seen once. Sample: peripheral blood mononuclear cells (PBMCs), taken before the fourth cycle of nivolumab. The receptors originated from a human donor with classical Hodgkin lymphoma. CDR3s leave out the opening cysteine and the closing phenylalanine or tryptophan.

CDR3aa,v_gene,j_gene
ASSPQDRGTQETQY,TRBV18,TRBJ2-5
ASSLAFGQSSDEQF,TRBV5-4,TRBJ2-1
ASSLAGRPGATEAF,TRBV5-4,TRBJ1-1
ASSNQGAQETQY,TRBV7-9,TRBJ2-5
ASKDEKTFTDTQY,TRBV5-1,TRBJ2-3
ASSARTSGYNEKLF,TRBV6-1,TRBJ1-4
AISESEGGYNEQF,TRBV10-3,TRBJ2-1
ASSPRQGVYEQY,TRBV18,TRBJ2-7
ASSLRGVVETQY,TRBV6-1,TRBJ2-5
ASSPSGTALEQY,TRBV5-1,TRBJ2-7
ASAQGRGPLNNSPLH,TRBV28,TRBJ1-6
ASSSGTGGPNYHYEQY,TRBV5-1,TRBJ2-7
ASSQDEGPPPNYEQY,TRBV4-1,TRBJ2-7
ASSQYEGANYGYT,TRBV4-1,TRBJ1-2
ASSSGLGEKLF,TRBV19,TRBJ1-4
ASSLASGPSLEQY,TRBV7-2,TRBJ2-7
ASSIDTYYEQY,TRBV19,TRBJ2-7
ASSLTFLSGTVQETQY,TRBV27,TRBJ2-5